This entry is about one T cell receptor (beta chain). Libraries were prepared by immunoSEQ multiplex PCR; TCRdb keeps only in-frame clonotypes and omits some of them. This table holds some 100,000 clones, roughly 82% found once. Germline assignment: CDR1 SGHVS and CDR2 FNYEAQ. This CDR3 region has 15 residues. V trimming: 3 bases; J trimming: 0 bases; junction bases outside the gene matches: 4. This sample was taken from a study of blood T cell repertoires in COVID-19. At the level of the study: PBMCs, B-cell-depleted T cells, or T cells were the source of the cDNA or gDNA that made up the material.

Sequenced: peripheral blood. The rearrangement links TRBV7-6 to TRBJ2-7; 8 bases fit TRBD2. The receptor comes from a man aged 50-59 years with active or convalescent COVID-19. CDR3 region: CASSLGGGSSYEQYF. The CDR3 DNA reads as TGTGCCAGCAGCTTGGGCGGGGGGAGCTCCTACGAGCAGTACTTC.